Listed below are T cell receptor beta chains from one sample, sequenced in a study of cytomegalovirus exposure and HLA in healthy donors. Only in-frame clones appear in the TCRdb table, and some are missing; sequencing was by immunoSEQ multiplex PCR. Here the sample spans around 170,000 clones, around 82% being singletons. Source material: PBMCs. Receptor source: a man aged 60-69 years in good health and CMV-seronegative. Each CDR3 is given with its conserved first and last residue. A D gene is named only where the DNA matches it firmly. Part of the rows lack a size; the others show once, few, many or a class for expanded clones.

d_call j_call clone_size v_call cdr3_nt cdr3_aa
TRBD1 TRBJ2-7 once TRBV7-9 TGTGCCGGAGCCCCGGACAGGGTGCCCTACGAGCAGTACTTC CAGAPDRVPYEQYF
TRBD1 TRBJ1-2 NA TRBV5-6 TGTGCCAGCAGCAGGAAGACAGGGGCCCATGGCTACACCTTC CASSRKTGAHGYTF
NA TRBJ2-2 NA TRBV27 TGTGCCAGCAGTATAAGGGGGATGAACACCGGGGAGCTGTTTTTT CASSIRGMNTGELFF
NA TRBJ1-2 NA TRBV6-5 TGTGCCAGCCGCAGTGCGGACTATGGCTACACCTTC CASRSADYGYTF
TRBD1 TRBJ1-1 NA TRBV27 TGTGCCAGCAGTTTCAGGGGGACTGAAGCTTTCTTT CASSFRGTEAFF
NA TRBJ2-5 NA TRBV6-5 TGTGCCAGCAGTCAAGATCGAGCGGGAGAGACCCAGTACTTC CASSQDRAGETQYF
TRBD1 TRBJ2-7 NA TRBV7-6 TGTGCCAGCAGCTTAGACGACAGGGGTCACGAGCAGTACTTC CASSLDDRGHEQYF
NA TRBJ2-3 few TRBV11-2 TGTGCCAGCAGCTGGAGAGGCGCGTCTAGCACAGATACGCAGTATTTT CASSWRGASSTDTQYF
NA TRBJ1-5 NA TRBV21-1 TGTGCCAGCAGCACTGGACAGCCAAAAGACCTATATAGCAATCAGCCCCAGCATTTT CASSTGQPKDLYSNQPQHF
NA TRBJ2-5 NA TRBV7-2 TGTGCCAGCAGCTTAGCCCAGGGACAAGAGACCCAGTACTTC CASSLAQGQETQYF
NA TRBJ1-5 NA TRBV7-6 TGTGCCAGCAGCTTAGCACCGGCCCCGGAGCAGCCCCAGAATTTT CASSLAPAPEQPQNF
NA TRBJ2-3 NA TRBV27 TGTGCCAGCAGTTTACTCACTGGTACGCAGTATTTT CASSLLTGTQYF
NA TRBJ2-5 NA TRBV10-3 TGTGCCATCAGTGAGTCTTTAGGGGAAGAGACCCAGTACTTC CAISESLGEETQYF
TRBD1 TRBJ2-7 NA TRBV6-6 TGTGCCAGCAGGGATCCCGGGACAGCAGCCTACGAGCAGTACTTC CASRDPGTAAYEQYF
NA TRBJ2-7 NA TRBV28 TGTGCCAGCAGTCCGACAGCTACCTACGAGCAGTACTTC CASSPTATYEQYF
TRBD2 TRBJ2-5 NA TRBV29-1 TGCAGCGTCCGGGGGGTTGGAGAGACCCAGTACTTC CSVRGVGETQYF
TRBD1 TRBJ2-5 few TRBV5-1 TGCGCCAGCAGCTTCATTGGACAGGGACAAGAGACCCAGTACTTC CASSFIGQGQETQYF
TRBD1 TRBJ1-1 NA TRBV2 TGTGCCAGCATTCCCGTGGAGGGGGCTGGCACTGAAGCTTTCTTT CASIPVEGAGTEAFF
NA TRBJ2-7 NA TRBV29-1 TGCAGCGTGCCCGGCGCAGGGCGGTACGAGCAGTACTTC CSVPGAGRYEQYF
NA TRBJ2-1 few TRBV15 TGTGCCACCAGCAGAAGGACGGGGGTCGCTTACAATGAGCAGTTCTTC CATSRRTGVAYNEQFF
NA TRBJ2-5 few TRBV12-2 TGTGCAAGTCGCTTAGGTATAGCGGTCTACCAAGAGACCCAGTACTTC CASRLGIAVYQETQYF
NA TRBJ1-1 NA TRBV18 TGTGCCAGCTCAGCTACAGTGAACACTGAAGCTTTCTTT CASSATVNTEAFF
TRBD2 TRBJ2-7 NA TRBV7-9 TGTGCCAGCAGCTTCTATGGGGGACTAGCGAAGTACGAGCAGTACTTC CASSFYGGLAKYEQYF
NA TRBJ1-5 NA TRBV6-5 TGTGCCAGCAGTCACCTCTACGGTCAGCCCCAGCATTTT CASSHLYGQPQHF
TRBD1 TRBJ1-5 NA TRBV19 TGTGCCAGTAGTACCCCGACAGGGGGTGGCGGTCAGCCCCAGCATTTT CASSTPTGGGGQPQHF
NA TRBJ2-3 NA TRBV2 TGTGCCAGCAGTTTTCTTAGCACAGATACGCAGTATTTT CASSFLSTDTQYF
TRBD1 TRBJ1-2 NA TRBV4-1 TGCGCCAGCAGCCAGGGACAGGAGGTTAACTATGGCTACACCTTC CASSQGQEVNYGYTF
TRBD1 TRBJ1-1 NA TRBV5-1 TGCGCCAGCAGCCCAGGACAGGCGAACACTGAAGCTTTCTTT CASSPGQANTEAFF
TRBD1 TRBJ1-2 NA TRBV7-9 TGTGCCAGCAGCTTGCTACAGGGGGGCTACACCTTC CASSLLQGGYTF
NA TRBJ2-7 NA TRBV6-5 TGTGCCAGCAGAAAGACAGGAGACCACTACGAGCAGTACTTC CASRKTGDHYEQYF
TRBD2 TRBJ2-2 NA TRBV4-1 TGCGCCAGCAGCCTGTTAACGGGAGGAGACACCGGGGAGCTGTTTTTT CASSLLTGGDTGELFF
TRBD1 TRBJ2-1 NA TRBV7-2 TGTGCCAGCACCCGGGACAGGGGGACCTACAATGAGCAGTTCTTC CASTRDRGTYNEQFF
NA TRBJ1-5 NA TRBV21-1 TGTGCCAGCAGCAAAATACAGGGGTGTCAGCCCCAGCATTTT CASSKIQGCQPQHF
NA TRBJ1-5 NA TRBV28 TGTGCCAGCAGTTTATCCAGGGAACATCAGCCCCAGCATTTT CASSLSREHQPQHF
TRBD1 TRBJ1-1 NA TRBV11-3 TGTGCCAGCAGCCGGGGGACAGCCAACACTGAAGCTTTCTTT CASSRGTANTEAFF
NA TRBJ2-7 NA TRBV19 TGTGCCAGTAGTATAGGGACAGCGAAATCCTACGAGCAGTACTTC CASSIGTAKSYEQYF
TRBD2 TRBJ2-1 NA TRBV28 TGTGCCAGCAGAACCGGACTAGCATACAATGAGCAGTTCTTC CASRTGLAYNEQFF
NA TRBJ2-5 NA TRBV10-3 TGTGCCATCAGTGAGTCGCGGGAGACCCAGTACTTC CAISESRETQYF
TRBD1 TRBJ1-5 NA TRBV19 TGTGCCAGTCAGGAGGGACAGACTAGCAATCAGCCCCAGCATTTT CASQEGQTSNQPQHF
NA TRBJ1-4 NA TRBV5-1 TGCGCCAGCAGCCCGAACGCAAGGACAGCCACTAATGAAAAACTGTTTTTT CASSPNARTATNEKLFF
NA TRBJ2-3 NA TRBV6-5 TGTGCCAGCAGTTACTCCAGGGTGGCGGATACGCAGTATTTT CASSYSRVADTQYF